The 8 T cell receptor beta chains presented below share a single source sample, sequenced in a study of cytomegalovirus exposure and HLA in healthy donors. Researchers ran the PCR with 60 Vbeta and 13 Jbeta primers. Sequencing was performed with immunoSEQ multiplex PCR; in TCRdb, only in-frame clones are kept and a portion is missing. Its clone listing holds 140,000 to 150,000 clones. The sequencing input was PBMCs. These receptors were collected from a male donor in good health and CMV-seronegative.

Remarks on this clone: The junction differs from germline at one of its ends, possibly a read error. This chain joins TRBV7-6 and TRBJ2-2; 8 nucleotides align to TRBD2. Germline assignment: CDR1 SGHVS and CDR2 FNYEAQ. This CDR3 comprises 16 residues. The DNA of the CDR3 is TGTGCCAGCAGCCTATTCCGCGCGGGGGGAACCGAGGAGCTGTTTTTT. This translates into CASSLFRAGGTEELFF.

With regard to this clone: The same CDR3 also results from other DNA sequences found in this sample. The chain is built from TRBV18 and TRBJ1-2; 7 bases agree with TRBD1. The CDR3 extends over 14 amino acids. CDR1 and CDR2 from the germline V gene are KGHSH and LQKENI. The V gene end was trimmed by 2 bases and the J gene end by 2 bases; junction bases not matched to a gene: 2. The CDR3 spells CASSPGQENYGYTF. In DNA, the CDR3 is TGTGCCAGCTCACCAGGACAGGAAAACTATGGCTACACCTTC.

The chain combines TRBV9 with TRBJ2-7; D remains ambiguous. This CDR3 contains 15 residues. V gave up 0 bases and J gave up 3 bases, with 13 bases separating them. Germline lookup yields CDR1 SGDLS and CDR2 YYNGEE. Written as DNA, the CDR3 is TGTGCCAGCAGCGTAGAGCAGACTTCTATCTACGAGCAGTACTTC. Amino acids: CASSVEQTSIYEQYF.

J is TRBJ2-7 and V is TRBV11-2; 7 bases line up with TRBD1. The CDR3 consists of 16 residues. Germline trimming cut 4 bases from V and 1 base from J; bases unmatched to any gene: 10. Looked up from germline, CDR1 is SGHAT and CDR2 is FQNNGV. CDR3: CASSSINRGASYEQYF. The CDR3 region has the DNA TGTGCCAGCAGCTCGATTAACAGGGGTGCGTCCTACGAGCAGTACTTC.

The chain combines TRBV4-2 with TRBJ2-7, with D perhaps TRBD2 (6 bases). The V gene lost 1 base and the J gene lost 8 bases, with 12 bases spanning the gap. In germline, CDR1 is LGHNA, CDR2 YNFKEQ. The CDR3 covers 13 residues. The DNA of the CDR3 is TGTGCCAGCAGCCAAGGACTTAGCGGTAAGCAGTACTTC. It translates to CASSQGLSGKQYF.

V is TRBV15 and J is TRBJ2-2; TRBD1 is a possible D gene (5 bases). The CDR3 is 14 residues long. The V gene lost 6 bases and the J gene lost 0 bases, with 8 bases spanning the gap. Germline V CDR1 and CDR2: LNHNV, YYDKDF (reference sequence). DNA for the CDR3: TGTGCCACCAGTCAGGACACGAACACCGGGGAGCTGTTTTTT. It codes for CATSQDTNTGELFF.

The V call is TRBV4-3, the J call TRBJ1-3; no clear D. The CDR3 length is 16 residues. V lost 0 bases, J lost 2 bases, and 11 bases lay in between. From germline, CDR1 is LGHNA and CDR2 YSLEER. The CDR3 loop is CASSQDPRRTGNTIYF. CDR3 in DNA: TGCGCCAGCAGCCAAGATCCTCGGAGGACTGGAAACACCATATATTTT.

The chain combines TRBV5-8 with TRBJ1-1; no reliable D call. The germline gives CDR1 SGHTS, CDR2 YDEGEE. The CDR3 runs to 13 residues. Trimming cost V 4 bases and J 5 bases, with 12 bases left between them. CDR3 region: CASSRVGGTEAFF. Here the CDR3 DNA reads TGTGCCAGCAGCCGGGTGGGAGGGACTGAAGCTTTCTTT.